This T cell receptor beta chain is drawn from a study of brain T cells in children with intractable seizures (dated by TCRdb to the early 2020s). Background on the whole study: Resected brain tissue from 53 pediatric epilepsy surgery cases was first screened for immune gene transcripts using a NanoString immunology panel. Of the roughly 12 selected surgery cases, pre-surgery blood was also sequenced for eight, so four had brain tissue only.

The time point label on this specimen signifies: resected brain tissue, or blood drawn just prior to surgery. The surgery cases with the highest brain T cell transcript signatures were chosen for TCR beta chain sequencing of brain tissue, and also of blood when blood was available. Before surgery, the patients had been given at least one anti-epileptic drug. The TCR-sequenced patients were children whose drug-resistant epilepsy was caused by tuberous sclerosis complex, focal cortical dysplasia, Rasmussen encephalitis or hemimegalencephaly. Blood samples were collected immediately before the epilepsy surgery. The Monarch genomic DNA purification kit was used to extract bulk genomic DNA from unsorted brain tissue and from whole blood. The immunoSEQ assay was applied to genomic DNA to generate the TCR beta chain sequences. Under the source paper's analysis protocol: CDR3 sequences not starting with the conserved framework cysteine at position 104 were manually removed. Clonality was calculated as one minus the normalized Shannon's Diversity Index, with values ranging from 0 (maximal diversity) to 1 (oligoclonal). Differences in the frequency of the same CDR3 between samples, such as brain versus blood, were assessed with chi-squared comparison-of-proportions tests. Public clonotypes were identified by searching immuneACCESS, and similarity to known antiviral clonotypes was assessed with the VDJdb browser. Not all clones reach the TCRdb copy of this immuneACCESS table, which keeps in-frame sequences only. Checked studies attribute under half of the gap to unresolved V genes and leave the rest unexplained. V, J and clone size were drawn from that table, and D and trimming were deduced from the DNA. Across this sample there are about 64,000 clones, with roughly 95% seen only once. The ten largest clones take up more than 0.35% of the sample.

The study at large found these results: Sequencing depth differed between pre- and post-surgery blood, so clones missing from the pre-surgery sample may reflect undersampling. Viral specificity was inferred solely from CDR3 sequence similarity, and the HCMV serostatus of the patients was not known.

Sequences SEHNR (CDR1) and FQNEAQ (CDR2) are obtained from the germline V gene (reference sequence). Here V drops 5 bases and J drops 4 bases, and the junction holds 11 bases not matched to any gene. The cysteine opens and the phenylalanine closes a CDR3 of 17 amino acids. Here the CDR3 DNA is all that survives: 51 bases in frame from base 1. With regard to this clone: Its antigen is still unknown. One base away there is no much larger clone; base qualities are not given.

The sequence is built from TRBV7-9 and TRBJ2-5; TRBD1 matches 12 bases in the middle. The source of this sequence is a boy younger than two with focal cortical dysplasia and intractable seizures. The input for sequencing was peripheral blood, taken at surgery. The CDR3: CASSRRGTGGDRETQYF. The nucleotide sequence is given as TGTGCCAGCAGCCGAAGAGGGACAGGGGGCGACCGAGAGACCCAGTACTTC.